These 11 T cell receptor beta chains were sequenced from one sample in a study of cytomegalovirus exposure and HLA in healthy donors (dated by TCRdb to about 2017). Library creation used the immunoSEQ multiplex PCR assay. For the multiplex PCR, a mixture combining 60 forward primers for TCR Vbeta segments and 13 reverse primers for TCR Jbeta segments was used. Held by TCRdb, this immuneACCESS table contains in-frame sequences only and omits some clones. Under half of the omission traces to an unresolved V gene where checked; the cause of the rest is unknown. The sample has 140,000 to 150,000 clones on record, 75% of them singletons. The top ten constitute 6% to 8.5% of the sample. The sequencing input was PBMCs. The receptor source for this set is a man aged 25-40 years in good health and CMV-seronegative.

The rearrangement uses TRBV7-2 and TRBJ2-2; 15 positions match TRBD2. This CDR3 comprises 19 residues. With 5 bases clipped from V and 3 bases from J, the junction kept 10 bases outside the gene matches. Per the germline V gene, CDR1 is SGHTA and CDR2 is FQGNSA. The CDR3 coding sequence is TGTGCCAGCAGCGCTCTTACGGGACTAGCGGGGGGATACACCGGGGAGCTGTTTTTT. Translation gives CASSALTGLAGGYTGELFF. Full variable domain (missing parts from reference TRBV7-2 and TRBJ2-2): GAGVSQSPSNKVTEKGKDVELRCDPISGHTALYWYRQSLGQGLEFLIYFQGNSAPDKSGLPSDRFSAERTGGSVSTLTIQRTQQEDSAVYLCASSALTGLAGGYTGELFFGEGSRLTVL.

This clone showed up just a few times. The J gene is TRBJ2-1, the V gene TRBV7-8; 13 bases line up with TRBD2. The length of the CDR3 is 15 residues. V was pared by 6 bases and J by 8 bases, with 7 bases of the junction left unmatched. Germline lookup yields CDR1 SGHVS and CDR2 FQNEAQ. This CDR3 reads CASSSTSGGADEQFF. Written as DNA, the CDR3 is TGTGCCAGCAGTTCTACTAGCGGGGGGGCCGATGAGCAGTTCTTC.

This chain connects TRBV18 to TRBJ1-1; the D is unclear. Germline V CDR1 and CDR2: KGHSH, LQKENI. V lost 1 base to trimming and J lost 1 base, with 7 bases between them. The CDR3 extends over 14 amino acids. CDR3 DNA: TGTGCCAGCTCACCACAATCGAGGAACACTGAAGCTTTCTTT. Amino acid sequence: CASSPQSRNTEAFF.

This chain uses TRBV27 with TRBJ2-7, with D possibly matching TRBD1 (6 bases). Germline CDR1 reads MNHEY; CDR2 reads SMNVEV (reference sequence). The CDR3 contains 14 residues. Trimming removed 2 bases at V and 2 bases at J, with 10 bases between. The CDR3 DNA sequence: TGTGCCAGCAGTTTAAACAGGGAGACCTACGAGCAGTACTTC. Protein: CASSLNRETYEQYF.

The chain is built from TRBV7-9 and TRBJ2-3, with D possibly TRBD2 on 6 matching bases. Per germline, CDR1 SEHNR and CDR2 FQNEAQ (reference sequence). V was pared by 5 bases and J by 1 base, with 16 bases between. The CDR3 spans 16 residues. The CDR3 nucleotides are TGTGCCAGCAGCGCGCGGGACTCAGCCGGCACAGATACGCAGTATTTT. Translating gives CASSARDSAGTDTQYF.

The rearrangement links TRBV11-3 to TRBJ1-1; D remains unclear. Germline V gives CDR1 SGHNT, CDR2 YENEEA. V lost 5 bases and J 6 bases, leaving 13 bases between the germline ends. The CDR3 is 13 amino acids. The CDR3 DNA reads TGTGCCAGCAGCCCTTCTTATGGCCCTGAAGCTTTCTTT. Protein: CASSPSYGPEAFF.

This chain links TRBV11-1 with TRBJ2-5, with D maybe TRBD2 (6 bases). Per germline, CDR1 SGHAT and CDR2 FQDESV (reference sequence). This CDR3 has 10 residues. Trimming removed 8 bases from V and 8 bases from J, with 9 bases in between. CDR3 in amino acids: CASGGRTQYF. The CDR3 DNA follows: TGTGCCAGCGGGGGGAGAACCCAGTACTTC.

The CDR3 nucleotides read TGCAGCGGTGAGGGACAGGGAGGGGATGAGCAGTTCTTC. Translating gives CSGEGQGGDEQFF. V is TRBV29-1 and J is TRBJ2-1; 9 bases align to TRBD1. Germline V gene lookup returns CDR1 SQVTM and CDR2 ANQGSEA. V shed 7 bases and J 8 bases; nucleotides not matched to a gene: 9. The CDR3 consists of 13 residues.

J is TRBJ2-2 and V is TRBV2; D possibly corresponds to TRBD2 (6 bases). The CDR3 sequence is 14 residues long. The V gene's germline CDR1 is SNHLY and CDR2 FYNNEI. Trimming cost V 7 bases and J 6 bases, with 15 bases left between them. In DNA form, the CDR3 reads TGTGCCAGCACCCGACTAGGAGGAGCCGGGGAGCTGTTTTTT. Translation: CASTRLGGAGELFF.

The chain is built from TRBV11-1 and TRBJ2-7; weak D call: TRBD1 (6 bases). Germline values: CDR1 SGHAT, CDR2 FQDESV (reference sequence). This CDR3 has 14 residues. With 5 bases removed from V and 0 bases from J, the gap between germline ends came to 11 bases. Here the CDR3 reads CASSPGTSSYEQYF. The CDR3 nucleotides are TGTGCCAGCAGCCCCGGGACATCCTCCTACGAGCAGTACTTC.

The chain couples TRBV5-1 to TRBJ1-2, with TRBD1 as a possible D gene (6 bases). Germline V CDR1 and CDR2: SGHRS, YFSETQ. The CDR3 loop spans 15 amino acids. The ends were cut back, 0 bases at V and 7 bases at J, with 16 bases in the middle. DNA for the CDR3: TGCGCCAGCAGCTTGGGCGCAGGGGTTAGTATTGGCTACACCTTC. Its translation: CASSLGAGVSIGYTF.